This T cell receptor beta chain was captured in a study of shared clonotypes between healthy human individuals (dated by TCRdb to the early 2020s). Study-wide context: The cohort included a few men and a couple of women between 18 and 49 years of age. Blood TCR repertoires of five healthy adults were deeply sequenced to estimate repertoire size and the extent of clonotype sharing between individuals. Different laboratories and diverse techniques were used to prepare libraries and sequence TCR repertoires, to increase sequencing depth and limit assay-specific biases. Between about 0.8 and 8.9 billion PBMCs per donor were obtained by leukapheresis. On the study overall, not on this receptor specifically: The genetic and exposure-history diversity represented was limited by the small number of donors. Pairwise subsampling led to the expectation that sequencing depth would affect the degree of clonotype sharing among donors. Sampling was restricted to blood, and TCR repertoires in tissue are likely to differ from TCR repertoires in blood.

To note about this clone: Its specific antigen is unknown. It has no much larger one-base neighbor in the sample; base qualities were not kept.

The CDR3 holds 17 amino acids from the cysteine to the phenylalanine. Only the CDR3 portion is preserved as DNA: 51 bases, with reading frame beginning at the first base. The germline V gene specifies MDHEN as CDR1 and SYDVKM as CDR2. Relative to germline, V is missing 7 bases and J is missing 2 bases, with 12 bases of the junction outside any gene match. The donors were healthy, HIV-negative adults with no recently reported acute infections or vaccinations. Every donor was a Caucasian adult living in Nashville, Tennessee, USA. For unsorted samples, about 87 million PBMCs were counted, and genomic DNA was extracted using the QIAamp DNA Blood Mini kit. Blood was collected by leukapheresis, and PBMCs were isolated by Ficoll-Histopaque density gradient centrifugation and then cryopreserved in liquid nitrogen vapor phase. Using the deep immunoSEQ assay, multiplex PCR amplified TCR CDR3 regions from genomic DNA. Genomic DNA extracted from each cell subset was distributed evenly over all wells of several immunoSEQ 96-well plates, and each plate served as one replicate. Each replicate PCR for unsorted PBMC received 300 to 350 ng genomic DNA, equal to about 30,000 T cell genomes. Ten immunoSEQ deep assay plates were used to sequence the unsorted PBMC genomic DNA. The purified libraries were quantified using a Qubit 3.0 fluorometer, sized with a Bioanalyzer 2100, and then quantified again using the KAPA Library Quantification kit. A separate single-read 150-cycle Illumina NextSeq 550 flow cell was used to sequence each immunoSEQ 96-well plate. Concerning the study's data processing: Because only junctional sequences without quality scores were contained in the immunoSEQ output, filtering matching that applied to full-length reads could not be performed. Sequences were annotated with PyIR, a Python wrapper for IgBLAST v1.9, using IMGT germline references to assign V/J genes and CDR3. Any read was removed if the V/J assignment was weak (E-value above 1e-6), the CDR3 was missing, or the read contained stop codons, out-of-frame junctions, or ambiguous translated residues. V3J clonotypes were defined as sequences sharing the same inferred V gene, J gene, and CDR3 amino acid sequence. Percentage overlap between repertoires was computed as shared unique clonotypes divided by the size of the smaller repertoire. Repertoire richness was assessed with RTK rarefaction, the Chao1 estimator, and Recon v2.1 estimates of unobserved clonotypes. The clones in this table, taken by TCRdb from immuneACCESS, are in-frame only. Not every clone is retained; where verified, under half of the shortfall comes from an unresolved V gene, and the cause of the rest is unknown. V, J and clone size reflect that table, while D and trimming were determined from the DNA. Counted in this sample were approximately 500,000 clones; over 75% of them appeared once. The ten largest make up approximately 12% of the sample.

Sequences were obtained from PBMCs. The rearrangement joined TRBV28 to TRBJ1-5; the central 9 bases match TRBD1. This TCR was recovered from a woman aged 40 to 50 in good health. Some clones in this sample may be carry-over from other donors' samples. The nucleotides read TGTGCCAGCATCTTGGGGGGGACAGGGATCGGCAATCAGCCCCAGCATTTT. This is translated as CASILGGTGIGNQPQHF. Beyond the CDR3, the reference TRBV28 and TRBJ1-5 genes provide the residues; the full variable domain reads: DVKVTQSSRYLVKRTGEKVFLECVQDMDHENMFWYRQDPGLGLRLIYFSYDVKMKEKGDIPEGYSVSREKKERFSLILESASTNQTSMYLCASILGGTGIGNQPQHFGDGTRLSIL.